The rows below give T cell receptor beta chains drawn from one sample of a study of beta chain features in type 1 diabetes. The assay was immunoSEQ multiplex PCR, and TCRdb's table has in-frame clones only and misses some. Of about 360,000 clones listed, around 13% are singletons. The specimen was naive CD4+ T cells from blood. The receptors were sampled from a man aged 18 to 30 in good health. Each CDR3 is given with its conserved first and last residue. D genes are given only for firm matches. Clone sizes are given selectively: once, few, many, or a class where the clone is expanded.

j_call v_call d_call clone_size cdr3_aa cdr3_nt
TRBJ1-1 TRBV6-1 - - CASSDDRRNTEAFF TGTGCCAGCAGTGATGACAGAAGAAACACTGAAGCTTTCTTT
TRBJ1-1 TRBV18 - few CASSPARELAAFF TGTGCCAGCTCACCAGCCAGGGAACTGGCCGCTTTCTTT
TRBJ1-4 TRBV5-4 - few CASSLQSTNEKLFF TGTGCCAGCAGTTTACAGTCAACTAATGAAAAACTGTTTTTT
TRBJ2-1 TRBV5-4 - - CASSLGRGLGSYNEQFF TGTGCCAGCAGCTTGGGGAGGGGCCTCGGCTCCTACAATGAGCAGTTCTTC
TRBJ2-7 TRBV5-1 - few CASSRDSRGDEQYF TGCGCCAGCAGCCGGGACTCTCGAGGCGACGAGCAGTACTTC
TRBJ1-2 TRBV7-9 TRBD1 - CASSLWDRSDF TGTGCCAGCAGCTTATGGGACAGGAGTGACTTC
TRBJ1-2 TRBV7-2 - - CASTLDSNYGYTF TGTGCCAGCACCTTGGACAGTAACTATGGCTACACCTTC
TRBJ2-7 TRBV9 TRBD2 few CASSVAGSGREEQYF TGTGCCAGCAGCGTAGCAGGGTCCGGGAGGGAAGAGCAGTACTTC
TRBJ2-7 TRBV15 TRBD1 - CAASLGTGSYEQYF TGTGCGGCGAGCTTGGGGACAGGATCCTACGAGCAGTACTTC
TRBJ2-7 TRBV7-3 - - CASSPNGGPREQYF TGTGCCAGCAGCCCTAACGGAGGGCCGAGAGAGCAGTACTTC
TRBJ2-6 TRBV5-4 - - CASSLVGRPGANVLTF TGTGCCAGCAGCTTGGTAGGGAGACCTGGGGCCAACGTCCTGACTTTC
TRBJ1-1 TRBV28 - - CASSSGSRAFF TGTGCCAGCAGCTCCGGGAGCAGAGCTTTCTTT
TRBJ2-7 TRBV30 TRBD2 - CAWTPRVRGAAGGVEQYF TGTGCCTGGACCCCTAGAGTACGGGGAGCGGCGGGAGGGGTCGAGCAGTACTTC
TRBJ2-5 TRBV18 - - CASSPPYNRAQETQYF TGTGCCAGCTCACCACCCTACAACAGAGCCCAAGAGACCCAGTACTTC
TRBJ1-6 TRBV28 - few CASSFGGSPLHF TGTGCCAGCAGTTTCGGAGGTTCACCCCTCCACTTT
TRBJ1-2 TRBV5-6 - once CASSYTQGGYTF TGTGCCAGCAGCTACACTCAGGGTGGCTACACCTTC
TRBJ2-7 TRBV27 TRBD1 few CASSLLSWDRGHEQYF TGTGCCAGCAGTTTACTCTCGTGGGACAGGGGACACGAGCAGTACTTC
TRBJ2-7 TRBV13 TRBD2 few CASRRAGTSGPYEQYF TGTGCCAGCAGAAGAGCCGGGACTAGCGGCCCCTACGAGCAGTACTTC